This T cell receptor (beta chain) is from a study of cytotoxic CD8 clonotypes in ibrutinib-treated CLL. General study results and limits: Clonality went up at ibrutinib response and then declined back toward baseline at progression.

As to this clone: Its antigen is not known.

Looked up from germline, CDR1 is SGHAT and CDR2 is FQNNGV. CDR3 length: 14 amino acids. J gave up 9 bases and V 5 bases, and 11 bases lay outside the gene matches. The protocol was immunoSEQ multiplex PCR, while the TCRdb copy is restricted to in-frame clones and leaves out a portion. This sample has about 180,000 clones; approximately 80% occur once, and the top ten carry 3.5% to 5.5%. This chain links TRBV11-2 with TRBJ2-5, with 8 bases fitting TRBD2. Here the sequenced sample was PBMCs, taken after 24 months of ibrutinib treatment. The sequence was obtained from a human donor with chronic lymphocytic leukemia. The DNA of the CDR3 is TGTGCCAGCAGCCCAGACTCGGGGGGGTTGGCCCAGTACTTC. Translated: CASSPDSGGLAQYF.